The 15 T cell receptor beta chains listed next were all sequenced from one sample in a study of TIL therapy for anti-PD-1-resistant metastatic lung cancer. Time point of the sample: pre-treatment sample, taken before nivolumab and TIL therapy. This was the immunoSEQ v3 assay. Assay: immunoSEQ multiplex PCR; the TCRdb copy retains only in-frame clones and omits some. The sample yields more than 20,000 clones, approximately 70% seen once. The sample here was blood, taken at baseline. These receptors all come from a person aged 25 to 79 with non-small cell lung cancer.

The rearrangement joins TRBV10-1 to TRBJ2-2; TRBD1 matches 8 bases. The V segment lost 4 bases and the J segment 5 bases; nucleotides outside the gene matches: 3. The germline V gene encodes CDR1 WNHNN and CDR2 SYGVQD (reference sequence). CDR3 length equals 14 residues. The CDR3 spells CASSGTGSTGELFF. In nucleotides, the CDR3 is TGCGCCAGCAGTGGGACAGGGTCGACCGGGGAGCTGTTTTTT.

The chain links TRBV11-2 to TRBJ2-7; 7 bases align to TRBD2. V dropped 3 bases and J dropped 4; count of bases not matched to a gene: 0. This CDR3 is built from 12 residues. The germline CDR1 and CDR2 sequences are SGHAT and FQNNGV. The CDR3: CASSFSGYEQYV. The CDR3 DNA follows: TGTGCCAGCAGCTTTAGCGGGTACGAGCAGTACGTC.

The chain recombines TRBV5-4 with TRBJ1-2; D ambiguous. V lost 4 bases and J 4 bases, leaving 20 bases between the germline ends. The CDR3 runs to 16 residues. CDR1 and CDR2 (germline): SGHNT, YYREEE (reference sequence). CDR3 coding DNA: TGTGCCAGCAGCCGTGGGCGCAGCCAAAATATCTATGGCTACACCTTC. This encodes CASSRGRSQNIYGYTF.

The chain recombines TRBV2 with TRBJ2-7; no reliable D call. The CDR3 has 12 residues. The V gene lost 2 bases and the J gene lost 8 bases, with 10 bases spanning the gap. The V gene's germline CDR1 is SNHLY and CDR2 FYNNEI. The CDR3 nucleotides are TGTGCCAGCAGTGAAAGGGATCGGAAGCAGTACGTC. It yields the protein CASSERDRKQYV.

This clone was detected a few times. This chain joins TRBV6-2 or TRBV6-3 and TRBJ2-5; the D gene could be TRBD1 or TRBD2 (5 bases each). The CDR3 sequence is 15 residues long. V was clipped by 4 bases and J by 7 bases, with 19 bases between them. Looked up from germline, CDR1 is MNHEY and CDR2 is SVGEGT. The DNA for the CDR3 is TGTGCCAGCAGTTCCTTCCAGGGAGAACTCGGGACCCAGTACTTC. Its protein is CASSSFQGELGTQYF.

The chain recombines TRBV7-3 with TRBJ1-3; D not certain. Trimming left V 5 bases short and J 2 bases short, with 16 bases between. This CDR3 has 16 residues. CDR1 SGHTA and CDR2 FQGTGA come from the germline V gene. The chain's CDR3 is CASSPVGGSAGNTIYF. DNA for the CDR3: TGTGCCAGCAGCCCCGTTGGAGGGTCGGCTGGAAACACCATATATTTT.

This chain uses TRBV6-2 or TRBV6-3 with TRBJ1-5; D is undetermined. CDR3 length: 16 residues. From germline, CDR1 is MNHEY and CDR2 SVGEGT. Trimming stripped 5 bases from V and 2 bases from J, with 16 bases between. CDR3 sequence: CASSPLGLGGNQPQHF. The DNA of the CDR3 is TGTGCCAGCAGTCCACTGGGTCTAGGTGGCAATCAGCCCCAGCATTTT.

The gene calls are TRBV15 and TRBJ2-3, with TRBD1 identical over 7 bases. CDR1 and CDR2 (germline): LNHNV, YYDKDF (reference sequence). Trimming at V came to 6 bases and at J to 10 bases, leaving 16 bases not matched to a gene. This CDR3 has 15 residues. The chain's CDR3 is CATRDGRTGFIAQYF. The CDR3 nucleotides are TGTGCCACCAGAGACGGTAGGACAGGTTTTATAGCGCAGTATTTT.

The chain uses TRBV5-1 and TRBJ2-1; D is unresolved. The CDR3 runs 15 residues. With 6 bases removed from V and 9 bases from J, the gap between germline ends came to 22 bases. CDR1 is SGHRS and CDR2 is YFSETQ in the germline V gene. The CDR3 DNA reads TGCGCCAGCACCCCCTTGGGTGGGGTTCGAAGTGAGCAGTTCTTC. The encoded protein is CASTPLGGVRSEQFF.

The chain recombines TRBV6-2 or TRBV6-3 with TRBJ1-6, with 7 bases matching TRBD1. In germline, CDR1 is MNHEY, CDR2 SVGEGT. The CDR3 is made up of 13 amino acids. Trimming cost V 4 bases and J 8 bases; bases outside gene matches: 2. The CDR3 protein is CASSFQGDSPLHF. The DNA for the CDR3 is TGTGCCAGCAGTTTCCAGGGGGATTCACCCCTCCACTTT.

The CDR3 reads CASKAMSSGSTEQYF. For the CDR3, the DNA is TGTGCCTCCAAGGCCATGTCTAGCGGGAGTACCGAGCAGTACTTC. The chain has TRBV19 and TRBJ2-7, with 10 bases lining up with TRBD2. With V trimmed by 11 bases and J by 6 bases, 16 bases remained unmatched. There are 15 residues in the CDR3. Germline V gene lookup returns CDR1 LNHDA and CDR2 SQIVND (reference sequence).

This chain joins TRBV29-1 and TRBJ2-3; no firm D call. The germline V gene has CDR1 SQVTM and CDR2 ANQGSEA. CDR3 length: 13 residues. V was shortened by 4 bases and J by 2 bases, with 10 bases between the two germline ends. The CDR3 nucleotides are TGCAGCGTTGTGGTCAGATACACAGATACGCAGTATTTT. This gives the protein CSVVVRYTDTQYF.

This sequence joins TRBV5-1 and TRBJ1-3, with a tentative D call TRBD1 (5 bases). This CDR3 has 14 residues. The V end lost 2 bases, the J end lost 4 bases, and 10 bases lay between the germline ends. The germline V gene encodes CDR1 SGHRS and CDR2 YFSETQ. CDR3 loop: CASSFGTSGNTIYF. DNA of the CDR3: TGCGCCAGCAGCTTCGGGACTTCAGGAAACACCATATATTTT.

The gene calls are TRBV7-9 and TRBJ2-1, with a possible D match to TRBD1 (5 bases). CDR3 length: 13 residues. The V and J ends lost 1 base and 6 bases respectively, with 7 bases between them. Per the germline V gene, CDR1 is SEHNR and CDR2 is FQNEAQ (reference sequence). CDR3 in amino acids: CASSLGRANEQFF. CDR3 DNA: TGTGCCAGCAGCTTAGGCAGGGCCAATGAGCAGTTCTTC.

The chain couples TRBV6-1 to TRBJ2-5; D unclear. CDR3 length: 15 residues. From germline, CDR1 is MNHNS and CDR2 SASEGT. The ends were cut back, 2 bases at V and 4 bases at J, with 14 bases in the middle. The CDR3 DNA reads as TGTGCCAGCAGTGAATGGTCTGGGATCCTAGAGACCCAGTACTTC. Amino acids: CASSEWSGILETQYF.